The clone carrying this TCR beta chain has only a few counts. These data are taken from a study of blood T cell repertoires in COVID-19. Repertoires were generated with immunoSEQ multiplex PCR, while TCRdb's copy carries only in-frame clones and drops some. The repertoire holds hundreds of thousands of clones, with about nine tenths as singletons. The CDR3 has 14 amino acids. V was pared by 5 bases and J by 6 bases, with 13 bases between. Germline CDR1 reads SGHVS; CDR2 reads FQNEAQ. The participants were between about 18 and 90 years old and came from about two dozen US areas. This TCR was recovered from a man between 60 and 75 years old who had recovered from COVID-19. The chain is built from TRBV7-8 and TRBJ1-4, with unresolved D. Sequenced: PBMCs or T cells enriched from blood (not recorded which). The CDR3 sequence is CASSPDSGHEKLFF. The CDR3 DNA follows: TGTGCCAGCAGCCCTGATTCTGGGCATGAAAAACTGTTTTTT.